This TCR beta chain came from a study of T cells expressing NK-cell markers. TCR beta cDNA was made by 5'RACE template switching with UMIs. From its re-call of the 5' RACE reads, TCRdb lists each CDR3 protein once, without DNA. The specimen's table records 440,000 or so distinct CDR3 sequences. Germline CDR1 and CDR2: LGHNA and YNFKEQ. This CDR3 is 14 amino acids long. V gene TRBV4-2 combines with J gene TRBJ2-5; as DNA is missing, the TRBD2 call by TCRdb cannot be tested. Sequenced: blood T cells: a sorted CD56 or NKG2C T cell subset, CD4+ or CD8+ T cells, or bulk PBMC T cells (not recorded which). This TCR was recovered from a woman aged 18 to 75 in good health. The CDR3 sequence: CASSQFRRESAQYF.